These 9 T cell receptor beta chains came from one sample sequenced in a study of shared clonotypes between healthy human individuals. Produced via immunoSEQ multiplex PCR; TCRdb's table is partial and in-frame only. The table lists over a million clones, 75% to 85% of them singletons. Sequencing input: memory CD4+ T cells from PBMCs. Described subset: CD45RA-negative fraction. These receptors originate from a man in his late teens or twenties in good health. Some clones in this sample may be carry-over from other donors' samples.

Here the CDR3 reads CASSVAPLAGGNEQFF. DNA for the CDR3: TGTGCCAGCAGCGTAGCCCCCCTAGCGGGAGGCAATGAGCAGTTCTTC. The chain links TRBV9 to TRBJ2-1; the match to TRBD2 covers 11 bases. The CDR3 has 16 residues. Germline V lookup: CDR1 SGDLS, CDR2 YYNGEE. After removal of 0 bases from V and 6 bases from J, the junction contained 5 bases not matched to a gene.

This chain links TRBV7-2 with TRBJ1-5; D call uncertain. V dropped 3 bases and J dropped 3 bases, with 12 bases sitting between them. The CDR3 is made up of 15 amino acids. Per the germline V gene, CDR1 is SGHTA and CDR2 is FQGNSA. In DNA, the CDR3 is TGTGCCAGCAGCTTTTCTGGGCCAACCAATCAGCCCCAGCATTTT. It translates to CASSFSGPTNQPQHF.

The CDR3 spells CATSSTSGRESYEQYF. The CDR3, as DNA: TGTGCCACCAGCTCAACTAGCGGGAGGGAGAGCTACGAGCAGTACTTC. The chain couples TRBV15 to TRBJ2-7, with 13 bases aligning to TRBD2. Trimming removed 5 bases from V and 3 bases from J; junction bases left unmatched: 7. This CDR3 contains 16 residues. Germline V CDR1 and CDR2: LNHNV, YYDKDF (reference sequence).

This clone was recorded a few times. This chain joins TRBV27 and TRBJ2-3, with 8 bases that match TRBD2. The CDR3 has 17 residues. Looked up from germline, CDR1 is MNHEY and CDR2 is SMNVEV (reference sequence). The junction had 14 bases not matched to a gene; V was cut back by 7 bases and J by 2 bases. Here the CDR3 reads CASTTGGGGVNTDTQYF. CDR3 in DNA: TGTGCCAGCACCACGGGGGGGGGCGGGGTGAACACAGATACGCAGTATTTT.

This clone appeared a single time. This specimen includes other DNA sequences encoding the same CDR3. This rearrangement joins TRBV6-5 to TRBJ1-5, with D perhaps matching TRBD1 (6 bases). Looked up from germline, CDR1 is MNHEY and CDR2 is SVGAGI. The CDR3 covers 13 residues. V was pared by 4 bases and J by 6 bases, with 10 bases between. The CDR3 DNA is TGTGCCAGCAGTTCCGGGGGCGGTCAGCCCCAGCATTTT. Its translation is CASSSGGGQPQHF.

The V gene is TRBV9, the J gene TRBJ1-2, with a possible D match to TRBD1 (6 bases). V lost 2 bases, J lost 4 bases, and 9 bases lay in between. CDR1 SGDLS and CDR2 YYNGEE come from the germline V gene. There are 13 residues in the CDR3. The CDR3 sequence: CASSVTGSYGYTF. CDR3 nucleotide sequence: TGTGCCAGCAGCGTTACAGGGTCCTATGGCTACACCTTC.

The rearrangement links TRBV4-3 to TRBJ1-1, with TRBD1 identical over 7 bases. Trimming cost V 0 bases and J 9 bases; bases outside gene matches: 7. CDR3 length: 14 residues. Germline loops: CDR1 LGHNA, CDR2 YSLEER. CDR3 DNA sequence: TGCGCCAGCAGCCAAGATACCTGGGACAGCCAAGCTTTCTTT. Its protein product is CASSQDTWDSQAFF.

This clone was found many times. This chain links TRBV7-6 with TRBJ1-2; D is unclear. Deletions cut 3 bases from V and 3 bases from J, with 5 bases between. The germline V gene encodes CDR1 SGHVS and CDR2 FNYEAQ. CDR3 size: 12 residues. The CDR3 is CASSFNDYGYTF. The CDR3 DNA reads as TGTGCCAGCAGCTTTAACGACTATGGCTACACCTTC.

The chain is built from TRBV10-1 and TRBJ2-2; D is ambiguous. This CDR3 comprises 14 residues. Germline CDR1 and CDR2: WNHNN and SYGVQD (reference sequence). Deletions cut 4 bases from V and 2 bases from J, with 8 bases between. CDR3 DNA: TGCGCCAGCAGTGCCACATATAACACCGGGGAGCTGTTTTTT. It codes for CASSATYNTGELFF.